The 27 T cell receptor beta chains presented below share a single source sample, sequenced in a study of a mutant IDH1 vaccine in newly diagnosed glioma. Sequencing was performed with immunoSEQ multiplex PCR; in TCRdb, only in-frame clones are kept and a portion is missing. The table lists around 63,000 clones, more than 85% of them singletons, with 2.6% in the top ten. Documented time point: baseline, week 1 (first vaccination visit). Stated treatment: pre-vaccination baseline after standard-of-care therapy. This sample comprised PBMCs, obtained from a glioma patient treated with radiotherapy, temozolomide or both. The receptors were gathered from a man aged 50 or older with glioma.

The rearrangement links TRBV4-2 to TRBJ2-1; 13 bases are shared with TRBD2. Germline V gene data show CDR1 as LGHNA and CDR2 as YNFKEQ. This CDR3 is built from 17 residues. V lost 3 bases to trimming and J lost 6 bases; unmatched junction nucleotides: 8. This chain's CDR3 is CASSQTLAGGLGNEQFF. The CDR3 DNA is TGTGCCAGCAGCCAGACACTAGCGGGGGGGCTGGGCAATGAGCAGTTCTTC.

This rearrangement joins TRBV27 to TRBJ2-1; 10 bases are a match to TRBD1. Germline V gene lookup returns CDR1 MNHEY and CDR2 SMNVEV (reference sequence). V shed 8 bases and J 5 bases; nucleotides not matched to a gene: 6. The CDR3 is 14 amino acids. The CDR3 nucleotides read TGTGCCAGCGGCGACAGGGGGCCCGACAATGAGCAGTTCTTC. This translates into CASGDRGPDNEQFF.

The gene calls are TRBV7-3 and TRBJ1-1; D is ambiguous. From germline, CDR1 is SGHTA and CDR2 FQGTGA. There are 15 residues in the CDR3. Trimming took off 5 bases at V and 1 base at J, with 14 bases between the two ends. The CDR3 bases are TGTGCCAGCAGCACACCAATGGGGAAGAACACTGAAGCTTTCTTT. Encoded protein: CASSTPMGKNTEAFF.

In this sample, this clone turned up once. The CDR3 bases are TGTGCCAGTAGTATCTCGAGCGTCTCTGGAAACACCATATATTTT. It yields the protein CASSISSVSGNTIYF. The chain employs TRBV19 and TRBJ1-3, with D hard to call. Trimming took off 3 bases at V and 0 bases at J, with 9 bases between the two ends. The CDR3 is made up of 15 amino acids. Per the germline V gene, CDR1 is LNHDA and CDR2 is SQIVND (reference sequence).

The chain employs TRBV27 and TRBJ2-1, with TRBD2 matching over 8 bases. The trim removed 5 bases at V and 3 bases at J, leaving 12 bases unmatched. The germline V gene has CDR1 MNHEY and CDR2 SMNVEV (reference sequence). CDR3 size: 17 residues. The chain's CDR3 is CASSRRAGGRNYNEQFF. DNA of the CDR3: TGTGCCAGCAGTAGGCGAGCGGGCGGGAGGAACTACAATGAGCAGTTCTTC.

J is TRBJ2-7 and V is TRBV5-6; unclear D gene. Germline CDR1 reads SGHDT; CDR2 reads YYEEEE. The V end lost 0 bases, the J end lost 4 bases, and 5 bases lay between the germline ends. The CDR3 runs 12 residues. Here the CDR3 reads CASSLAAYEQYF. The CDR3 DNA is TGTGCCAGCAGCTTGGCAGCGTACGAGCAGTACTTC.

The genes are TRBV7-2 and TRBJ1-1; no clear D. The CDR3 length is 13 residues. Germline V gives CDR1 SGHTA, CDR2 FQGNSA. The V end lost 5 bases, the J end lost 8 bases, and 15 bases lay between the germline ends. The CDR3, as DNA: TGTGCCAGCAGCGTCGCGTCGGGGAGGGAAGCTTTCTTT. Translation gives CASSVASGREAFF.

The chain joins TRBV7-2 to TRBJ1-1; D might be TRBD1 (5 bases). There are 12 residues in the CDR3. The germline V gene has CDR1 SGHTA and CDR2 FQGNSA. The V end was cut by 1 base, the J end by 8 bases, with 8 bases between. The CDR3 nucleotides read TGTGCCAGCAGCTTAGTTGGACAAGAAGCTTTCTTT. It is translated as CASSLVGQEAFF.

CDR3 in amino acids: CASSPPTVTDTQYF. CDR3 nucleotides: TGTGCCAGCAGCCCCCCGACAGTCACAGATACGCAGTATTTT. The rearrangement links TRBV7-9 to TRBJ2-3; tentatively, D is TRBD1 (5 bases). Germline assignment: CDR1 SEHNR and CDR2 FQNEAQ (reference sequence). This CDR3 comprises 14 residues. Trimming left V 5 bases short and J 2 bases short, with 11 bases between.

The sample holds one count of this clone. The chain employs TRBV7-9 and TRBJ2-3, with D perhaps matching TRBD1 (6 bases). Germline V gene data show CDR1 as SEHNR and CDR2 as FQNEAQ (reference sequence). The CDR3 runs 15 residues. Trimming shortened V by 6 bases and J by 6 bases, and 19 bases separated the two germline ends. CDR3 region: CASRPGHRRQDTQYF. CDR3 DNA sequence: TGTGCCAGCAGACCGGGACATCGGCGGCAGGATACGCAGTATTTT. Full variable domain (rest looked up from reference TRBV7-9 and TRBJ2-3): DTGVSQNPRHKITKRGQNVTFRCDPISEHNRLYWYRQTLGQGPEFLTYFQNEAQLEKSRLLSDRFSAERPKGSFSTLEIQRTEQGDSAMYLCASRPGHRRQDTQYFGPGTRLTVL.

V and J are TRBV4-3 and TRBJ1-1; D gene ambiguous. The CDR3 extends over 13 amino acids. The germline CDR1 and CDR2 sequences are LGHNA and YSLEER. The V end lost 8 bases, the J end lost 5 bases, and 15 bases lay between the germline ends. CDR3 in DNA: TGCGCCAGCCAGAGCATTGGAGCGACTGAAGCTTTCTTT. This encodes CASQSIGATEAFF.

The chain carries TRBV28 and TRBJ1-5, with a possible D match to TRBD1 (5 bases). The CDR3 sequence is 14 residues long. V gave up 6 bases and J gave up 9 bases, with 18 bases separating them. CDR1 is MDHEN and CDR2 is SYDVKM in the germline V gene. The CDR3 is CASSSPPGDGPQHF. CDR3 sequence (DNA): TGTGCCAGCAGCTCTCCCCCGGGGGATGGGCCCCAGCATTTT.

This chain joins TRBV6-5 and TRBJ1-2; no clear D. Trimming cost V 0 bases and J 2 bases, with 10 bases left between them. Germline assignment: CDR1 MNHEY and CDR2 SVGAGI. CDR3 length: 15 amino acids. The CDR3 coding sequence is TGTGCCAGCAGTTACTCCGGAGGGTCGAACTATGGCTACACCTTC. As protein: CASSYSGGSNYGYTF.

The chain carries TRBV6-1 and TRBJ2-1; 8 positions match TRBD2. Trimming cost V 11 bases and J 3 bases; bases outside gene matches: 12. This CDR3 is 15 amino acids long. Per the germline V gene, CDR1 is MNHNS and CDR2 is SASEGT. The CDR3 sequence is CACTSGGQGYNEQFF. The CDR3 DNA follows: TGTGCCTGCACTTCGGGGGGGCAAGGCTACAATGAGCAGTTCTTC.

The J gene is TRBJ1-5, the V gene TRBV2, with unresolved D. The CDR3 totals 17 residues. V was cut by 5 bases and J by 0 bases, with 17 bases left in between. Germline assignment: CDR1 SNHLY and CDR2 FYNNEI. The CDR3 nucleotides read TGTGCCAGCAGTCTTTCAATGGCGGGGAATAGCAATCAGCCCCAGCATTTT. This encodes CASSLSMAGNSNQPQHF. Combining the CDR3 with reference TRBV2 and TRBJ1-5 gives the whole variable domain EPEVTQTPSHQVTQMGQEVILRCVPISNHLYFYWYRQILGQKVEFLVSFYNNEISEKSEIFDDQFSVERPDGSNFTLKIRSTKLEDSAMYFCASSLSMAGNSNQPQHFGDGTRLSIL.

V is TRBV11-2 and J is TRBJ2-7, with TRBD1 matching 8 bases. Germline-derived CDR1 and CDR2 are SGHAT and FQNNGV. The CDR3 covers 15 residues. Trimming removed 3 bases from V and 0 bases from J; junction bases left unmatched: 4. CDR3 protein: CASSFRDRSSYEQYF. CDR3 coding DNA: TGTGCCAGCAGCTTCCGGGACAGGAGCTCCTACGAGCAGTACTTC.

V usage is TRBV10-1 and J usage is TRBJ1-5; D call uncertain. The CDR3 consists of 12 residues. The germline V gene encodes CDR1 WNHNN and CDR2 SYGVQD (reference sequence). Trimming cost V 3 bases and J 4 bases, with 4 bases left between them. The CDR3 nucleotides read TGCGCCAGCAGTGACCGGAATCAGCCCCAGCATTTT. Protein sequence: CASSDRNQPQHF.

The V call is TRBV28, the J call TRBJ2-7; TRBD2 matches at 10 bases. The CDR3 length is 17 residues. V lost 5 bases, J lost 1 base, and 11 bases stayed unmatched. Per the germline V gene, CDR1 is MDHEN and CDR2 is SYDVKM. The CDR3 coding sequence is TGTGCCAGCAGTATCCCCGGGACTAGCGCCCTATCCTACGAGCAGTACTTC. Translating it yields CASSIPGTSALSYEQYF. The full variable domain, with the rest looked up from reference TRBV28 and TRBJ2-7, is DVKVTQSSRYLVKRTGEKVFLECVQDMDHENMFWYRQDPGLGLRLIYFSYDVKMKEKGDIPEGYSVSREKKERFSLILESASTNQTSMYLCASSIPGTSALSYEQYFGPGTRLTVT.

The sample holds one count of this clone. CDR3 sequence: CASSDVEGPFEQFF. In DNA, the CDR3 is TGTGCCAGCAGTGACGTTGAGGGGCCTTTCGAGCAGTTCTTC. V gene TRBV6-4 combines with J gene TRBJ2-1, with D possibly being TRBD1 or TRBD2 (5 bases each). Trimming took 2 bases from V and 10 from J, leaving 15 bases between them. The CDR3 is made up of 14 amino acids. Germline loops: CDR1 MRHNA, CDR2 SNTAGT.

The chain couples TRBV19 to TRBJ2-7; D remains ambiguous. The germline V gene encodes CDR1 LNHDA and CDR2 SQIVND (reference sequence). Between the trimmed V and J ends, which lost 10 bases and 3 bases, there was a span of 16 bases. This CDR3 comprises 13 residues. This CDR3 reads CATGPSDGYEQYF. The CDR3 DNA follows: TGTGCCACCGGGCCCTCGGATGGCTACGAGCAGTACTTC.

The chain uses TRBV7-2 and TRBJ2-2; weak D call: TRBD2 (5 bases). The CDR3 spans 17 residues. Per the germline V gene, CDR1 is SGHTA and CDR2 is FQGNSA. V lost 2 bases and J lost 6, with 19 bases in between. The CDR3, as DNA: TGTGCCAGCAGCTTATTGCCGACTCTGGCGGGTCCCGGGGAGCTGTTTTTT. Residues: CASSLLPTLAGPGELFF.

This clone has just one count. This sequence joins TRBV28 and TRBJ1-3; no clear D gene. From germline, CDR1 is MDHEN and CDR2 SYDVKM. The CDR3 length is 16 residues. V lost 6 bases, J lost 0 bases, and 15 bases lay in between. For the CDR3, the DNA is TGTGCCAGCAGGGGATGGTCCCCGAGCTCTGGAAACACCATATATTTT. It is translated as CASRGWSPSSGNTIYF.

The J gene is TRBJ2-7, the V gene TRBV28; weak D call: TRBD1 (6 bases). Trimming took 5 bases from V and 2 from J, leaving 16 bases between them. Germline loops: CDR1 MDHEN, CDR2 SYDVKM. The CDR3 sequence is 15 residues long. The DNA of the CDR3 is TGTGCCAGCAGTCCATCGGACAGTACCGCCTACGAGCAGTACTTC. Its translation: CASSPSDSTAYEQYF.

The CDR3, as DNA: TGTGCCAGCAGCCTGAACGGACTAGCGGGCTCAAATGAGCAGTTCTTC. Amino acids: CASSLNGLAGSNEQFF. This chain connects TRBV2 to TRBJ2-1; TRBD2 matches 11 bases. The CDR3 is 16 residues long. From germline, CDR1 is SNHLY and CDR2 FYNNEI. J lost 7 bases, V lost 6 bases, and 11 bases had no gene match.

The chain uses TRBV19 and TRBJ2-7, with 7 bases aligning to TRBD1. The germline V gene has CDR1 LNHDA and CDR2 SQIVND (reference sequence). The CDR3 totals 14 residues. After removal of 5 bases from V and 5 bases from J, the junction contained 9 bases not matched to a gene. The CDR3 reads CASSPESTGNEQYF. The CDR3 DNA follows: TGTGCCAGTAGTCCGGAGTCGACAGGGAACGAGCAGTACTTC.

This chain links TRBV4-1 with TRBJ2-7; TRBD1 might be the D (6 bases). Trimming left V 4 bases short and J 3 bases short, with 19 bases between. The CDR3 extends over 16 amino acids. Per germline, CDR1 MGHRA and CDR2 YSYEKL. CDR3 protein: CASSLSGQGLGYEQYF. Here the CDR3 DNA reads TGCGCCAGCAGCCTCTCCGGGCAGGGGTTGGGCTACGAGCAGTACTTC.

The J gene is TRBJ1-3, the V gene TRBV30, with a weak D call TRBD1 (6 bases). With 1 base removed from V and 7 bases from J, the gap between germline ends came to 14 bases. Germline CDR1 and CDR2: GTSNPN and SVGIG (reference sequence). The CDR3 covers 14 residues. The DNA for the CDR3 is TGTGCCTGGAGTGAGGGGGGGATAAGGAACACCATATATTTT. Protein sequence: CAWSEGGIRNTIYF.